This T cell receptor beta chain was recovered during a study of cytomegalovirus exposure and HLA in healthy donors. Germline V gene data show CDR1 as ENHRY and CDR2 as SYGVKD. The V gene end was trimmed by 10 bases and the J gene end by 0 bases; junction bases not matched to a gene: 0. The CDR3 is 11 residues long. 13 Jbeta primers and 60 Vbeta primers were used for the PCR. The method was immunoSEQ multiplex PCR; TCRdb's version includes in-frame clones alone and lacks a portion of them. The repertoire holds more than 200,000 clones, with over 80% as singletons. This clone was observed a few times. The TCR comes from a man aged 35 to 55 in good health and CMV-seropositive. The specimen sequenced was PBMCs. The genes are TRBV10-3 and TRBJ2-7; 7 bases are a match to TRBD2. CDR3 nucleotide sequence: TGTGCCAGCGGGAGCTCCTACGAGCAGTACGTC. Its protein is CASGSSYEQYV.